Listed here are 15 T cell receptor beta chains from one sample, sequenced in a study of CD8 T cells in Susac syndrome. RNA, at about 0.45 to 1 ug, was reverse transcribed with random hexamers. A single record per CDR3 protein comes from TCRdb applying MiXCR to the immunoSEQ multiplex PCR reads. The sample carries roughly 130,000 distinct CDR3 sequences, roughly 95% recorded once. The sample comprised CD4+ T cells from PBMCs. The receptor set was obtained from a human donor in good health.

The CDR3 sequence: CASSLRGVRNIQYF. In DNA form, the CDR3 reads TGTGCCAGCAGTTTAAGGGGCGTACGGAACATTCAGTACTTC. The chain links TRBV28 to TRBJ2-4, with TRBD1 as a possible D gene (5 bases). There are 14 residues in the CDR3. V was trimmed by 2 bases and J by 7 bases, leaving 12 bases between them. Per the germline V gene, CDR1 is MDHEN and CDR2 is SYDVKM.

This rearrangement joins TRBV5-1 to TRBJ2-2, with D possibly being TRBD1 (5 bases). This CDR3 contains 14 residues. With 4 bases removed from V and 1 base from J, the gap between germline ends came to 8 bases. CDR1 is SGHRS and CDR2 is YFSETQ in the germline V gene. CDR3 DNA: TGCGCCAGCAGCACCGGACAGAACACCGGGGAGCTGTTTTTT. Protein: CASSTGQNTGELFF.

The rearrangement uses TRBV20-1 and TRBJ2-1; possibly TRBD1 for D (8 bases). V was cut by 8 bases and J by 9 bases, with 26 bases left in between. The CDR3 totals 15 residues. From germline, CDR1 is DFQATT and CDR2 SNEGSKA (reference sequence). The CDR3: CSLFSGTGPGVEQFF. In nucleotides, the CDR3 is TGCAGTTTGTTCAGCGGGACAGGCCCGGGGGTTGAGCAGTTCTTC.

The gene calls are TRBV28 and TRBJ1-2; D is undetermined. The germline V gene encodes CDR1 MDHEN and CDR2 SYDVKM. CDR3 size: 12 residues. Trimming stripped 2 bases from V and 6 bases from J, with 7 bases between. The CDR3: CASSLKAHGYTF. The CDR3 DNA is TGTGCCAGCAGTTTAAAGGCCCATGGCTACACCTTC.

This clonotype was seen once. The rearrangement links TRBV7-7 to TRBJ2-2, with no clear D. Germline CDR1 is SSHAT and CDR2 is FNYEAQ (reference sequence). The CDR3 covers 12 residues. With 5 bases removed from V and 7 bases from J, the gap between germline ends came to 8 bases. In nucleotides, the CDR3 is TGTGCCAGCAGCCCAGAAGGCGGGGAGCTGTTTTTT. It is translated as CASSPEGGELFF.

CDR3: CASSQVAANTEAFF. In DNA form, the CDR3 reads TGTGCCAGCAGCCAGGTCGCGGCCAACACTGAAGCTTTCTTT. The genes are TRBV3-1 and TRBJ1-1; no firm D call. Germline CDR1 and CDR2: LGHDT and YNNKEL (reference sequence). This CDR3 is built from 14 residues. Trimming left V 3 bases short and J 2 bases short, with 10 bases between.

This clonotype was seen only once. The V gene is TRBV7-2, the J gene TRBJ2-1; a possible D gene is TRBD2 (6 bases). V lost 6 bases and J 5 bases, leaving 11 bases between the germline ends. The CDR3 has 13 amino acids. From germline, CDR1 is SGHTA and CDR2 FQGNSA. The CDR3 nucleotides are TGTGCCAGCAGGGCGGGGCAGGACAATGAGCAGTTCTTC. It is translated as CASRAGQDNEQFF.

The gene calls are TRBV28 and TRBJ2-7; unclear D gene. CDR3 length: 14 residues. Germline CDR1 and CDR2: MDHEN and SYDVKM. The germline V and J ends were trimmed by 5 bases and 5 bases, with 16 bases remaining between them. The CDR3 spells CASSPPPVVNEQYF. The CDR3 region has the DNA TGTGCCAGCAGTCCGCCGCCAGTAGTCAACGAGCAGTACTTC.

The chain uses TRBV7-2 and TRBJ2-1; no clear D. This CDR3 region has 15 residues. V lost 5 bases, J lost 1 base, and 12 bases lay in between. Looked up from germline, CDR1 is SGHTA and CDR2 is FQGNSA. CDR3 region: CASSRPPASYNEQFF. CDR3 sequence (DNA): TGTGCCAGCAGCCGTCCCCCTGCGTCCTACAATGAGCAGTTCTTC.

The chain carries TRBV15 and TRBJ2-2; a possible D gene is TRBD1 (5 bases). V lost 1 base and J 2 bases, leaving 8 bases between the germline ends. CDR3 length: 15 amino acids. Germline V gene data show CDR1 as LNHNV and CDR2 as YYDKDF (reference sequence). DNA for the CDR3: TGTGCCACCAGCAGAGGACAGACAAACACCGGGGAGCTGTTTTTT. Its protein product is CATSRGQTNTGELFF.

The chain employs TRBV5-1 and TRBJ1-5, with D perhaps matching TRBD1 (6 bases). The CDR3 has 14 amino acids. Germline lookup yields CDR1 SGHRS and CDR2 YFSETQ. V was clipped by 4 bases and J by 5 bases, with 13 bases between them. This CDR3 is CASSPRGGDQPQHF. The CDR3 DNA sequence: TGCGCCAGCAGCCCGAGGGGGGGGGATCAGCCCCAGCATTTT.

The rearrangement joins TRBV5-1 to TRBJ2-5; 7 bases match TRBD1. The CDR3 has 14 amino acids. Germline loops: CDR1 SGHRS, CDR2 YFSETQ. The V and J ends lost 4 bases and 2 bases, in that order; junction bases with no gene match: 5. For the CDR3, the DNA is TGCGCCAGCAGCCTACCGACAGGGCAAGAGACCCAGTACTTC. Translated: CASSLPTGQETQYF.

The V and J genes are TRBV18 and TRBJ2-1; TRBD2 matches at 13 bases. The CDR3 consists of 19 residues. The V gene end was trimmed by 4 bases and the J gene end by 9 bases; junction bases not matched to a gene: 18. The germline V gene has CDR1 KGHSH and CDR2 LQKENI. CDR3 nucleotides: TGTGCCAGCTCACTCGCGAACCTAAGACTAGCGGGAGGCCAGGGTGAGCAGTTCTTC. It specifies CASSLANLRLAGGQGEQFF. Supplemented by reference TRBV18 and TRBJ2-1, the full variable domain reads NAGVMQNPRHLVRRRGQEARLRCSPMKGHSHVYWYRQLPEEGLKFMVYLQKENIIDESGMPKERFSAEFPKEGPSILRIQQVVRGDSAAYFCASSLANLRLAGGQGEQFFGPGTRLTVL.

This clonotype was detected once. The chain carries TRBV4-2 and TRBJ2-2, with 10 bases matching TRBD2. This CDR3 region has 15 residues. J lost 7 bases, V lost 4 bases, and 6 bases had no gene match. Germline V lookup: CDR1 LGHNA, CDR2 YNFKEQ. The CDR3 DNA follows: TGTGCCAGCAGCCGTCCTAGCGGGAGAGGCGGGGAGCTGTTTTTT. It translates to CASSRPSGRGGELFF.

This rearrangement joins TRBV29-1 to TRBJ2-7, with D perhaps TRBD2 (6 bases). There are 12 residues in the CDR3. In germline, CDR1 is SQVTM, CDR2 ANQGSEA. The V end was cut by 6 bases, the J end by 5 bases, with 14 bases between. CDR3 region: CSVLGEANEQYF. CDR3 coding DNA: TGCAGCGTATTAGGGGAGGCCAACGAGCAGTACTTC.